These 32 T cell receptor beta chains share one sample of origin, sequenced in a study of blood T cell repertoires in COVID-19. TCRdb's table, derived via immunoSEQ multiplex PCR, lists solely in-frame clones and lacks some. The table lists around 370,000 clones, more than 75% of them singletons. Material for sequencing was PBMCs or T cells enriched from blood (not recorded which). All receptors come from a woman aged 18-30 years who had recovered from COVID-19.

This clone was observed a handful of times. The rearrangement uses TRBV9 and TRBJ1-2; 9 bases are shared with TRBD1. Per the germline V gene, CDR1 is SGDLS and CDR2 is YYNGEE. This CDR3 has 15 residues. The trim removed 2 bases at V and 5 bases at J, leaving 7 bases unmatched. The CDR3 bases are TGTGCCAGCAGCGTTAAGGGGACAGGGAAGTATGGCTACACCTTC. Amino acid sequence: CASSVKGTGKYGYTF.

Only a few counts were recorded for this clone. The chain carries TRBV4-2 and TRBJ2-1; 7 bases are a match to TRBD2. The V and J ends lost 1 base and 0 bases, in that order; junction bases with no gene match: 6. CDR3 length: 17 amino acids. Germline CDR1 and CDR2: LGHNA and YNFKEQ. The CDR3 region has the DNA TGTGCCAGCAGCCAAGTGGCGGGGGTTAGCTCCTACAATGAGCAGTTCTTC. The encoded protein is CASSQVAGVSSYNEQFF.

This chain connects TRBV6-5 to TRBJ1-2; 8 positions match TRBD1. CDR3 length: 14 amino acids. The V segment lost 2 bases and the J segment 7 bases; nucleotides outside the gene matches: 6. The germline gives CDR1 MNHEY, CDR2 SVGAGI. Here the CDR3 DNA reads TGTGCCAGCAGTTACGGTTCAGGGGGCCGTGGCTACACCTTC. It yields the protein CASSYGSGGRGYTF.

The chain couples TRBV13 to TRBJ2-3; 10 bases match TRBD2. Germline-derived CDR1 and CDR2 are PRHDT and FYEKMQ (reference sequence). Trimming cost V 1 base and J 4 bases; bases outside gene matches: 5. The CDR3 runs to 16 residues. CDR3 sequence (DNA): TGTGCCAGCAGCTTAGAGCGGGGGGGCCAAGCAGATACGCAGTATTTT. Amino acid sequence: CASSLERGGQADTQYF.

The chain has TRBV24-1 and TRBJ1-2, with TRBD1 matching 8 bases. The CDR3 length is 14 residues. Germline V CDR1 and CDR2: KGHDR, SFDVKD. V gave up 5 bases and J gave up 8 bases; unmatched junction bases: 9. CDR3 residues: CATSGTGGSEGYTF. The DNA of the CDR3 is TGTGCCACCAGTGGAACAGGGGGATCCGAGGGCTACACCTTC.

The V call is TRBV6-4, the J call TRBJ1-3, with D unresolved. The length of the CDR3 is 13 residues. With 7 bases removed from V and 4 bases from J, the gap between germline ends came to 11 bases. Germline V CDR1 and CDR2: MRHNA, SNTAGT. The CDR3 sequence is CASTPSGGNTIYF. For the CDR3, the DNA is TGTGCCAGCACCCCAAGCGGGGGAAACACCATATATTTT.

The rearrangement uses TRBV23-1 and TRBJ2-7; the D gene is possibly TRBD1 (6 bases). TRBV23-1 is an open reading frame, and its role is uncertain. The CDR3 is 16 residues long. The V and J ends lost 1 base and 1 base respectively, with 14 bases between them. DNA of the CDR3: TGCGCCAGCAGTCAATTAGGGGGACAAGGGTCCTACGAGCAGTACTTC. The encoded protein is CASSQLGGQGSYEQYF.

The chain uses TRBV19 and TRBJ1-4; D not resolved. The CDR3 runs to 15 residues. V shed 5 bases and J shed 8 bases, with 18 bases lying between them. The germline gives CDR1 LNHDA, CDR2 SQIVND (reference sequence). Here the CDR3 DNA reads TGTGCCAGTAGTGCGCGGACGCTCGGAGGGGAAAAACTGTTTTTT. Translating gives CASSARTLGGEKLFF.

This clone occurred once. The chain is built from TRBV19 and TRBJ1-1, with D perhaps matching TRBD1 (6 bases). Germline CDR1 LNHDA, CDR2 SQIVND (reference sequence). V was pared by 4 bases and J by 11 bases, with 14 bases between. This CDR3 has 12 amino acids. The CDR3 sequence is CASSRDRLGAFF. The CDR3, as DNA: TGTGCCAGTAGTAGAGACAGGCTTGGGGCTTTCTTT.

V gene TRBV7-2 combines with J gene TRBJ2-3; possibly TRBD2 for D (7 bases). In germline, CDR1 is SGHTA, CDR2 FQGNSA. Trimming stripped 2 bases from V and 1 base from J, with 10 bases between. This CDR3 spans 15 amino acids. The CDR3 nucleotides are TGTGCCAGCAGCTTATGGGGGGGCGGCACAGATACGCAGTATTTT. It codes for CASSLWGGGTDTQYF.

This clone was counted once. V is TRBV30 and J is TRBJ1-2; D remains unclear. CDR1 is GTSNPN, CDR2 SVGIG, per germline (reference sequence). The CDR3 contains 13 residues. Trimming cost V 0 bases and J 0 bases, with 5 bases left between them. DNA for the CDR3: TGTGCCTGGAGTGTGACAACTAACTATGGCTACACCTTC. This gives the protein CAWSVTTNYGYTF.

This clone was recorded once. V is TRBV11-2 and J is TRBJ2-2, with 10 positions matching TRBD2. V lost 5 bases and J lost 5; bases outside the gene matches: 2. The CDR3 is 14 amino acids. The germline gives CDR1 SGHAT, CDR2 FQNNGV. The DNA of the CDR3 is TGTGCCAGCAGCGGTAGCGGGGGGACCGGGGAGCTGTTTTTT. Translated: CASSGSGGTGELFF.

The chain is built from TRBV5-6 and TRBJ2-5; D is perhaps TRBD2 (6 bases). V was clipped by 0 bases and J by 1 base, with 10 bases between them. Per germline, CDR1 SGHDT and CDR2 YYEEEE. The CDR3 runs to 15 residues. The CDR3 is CASSLVWGGQETQYF. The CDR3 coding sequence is TGTGCCAGCAGCTTGGTGTGGGGAGGCCAAGAGACCCAGTACTTC.

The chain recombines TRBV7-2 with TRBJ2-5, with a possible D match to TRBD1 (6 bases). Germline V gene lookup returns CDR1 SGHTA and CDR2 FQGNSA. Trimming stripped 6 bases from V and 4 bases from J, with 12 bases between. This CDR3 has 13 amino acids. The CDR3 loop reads CASRFTGLETQYF. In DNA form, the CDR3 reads TGTGCCAGCAGGTTTACAGGGCTAGAGACCCAGTACTTC.

DNA for the CDR3: TGTGCCAGCAGTTCTAGCGGGGGGCCTTTTCCCTCCTACGAGCAGTACTTC. Translation gives CASSSSGGPFPSYEQYF. The J gene is TRBJ2-7, the V gene TRBV6-2 or TRBV6-3, with 11 bases matching TRBD2. The CDR3 totals 17 residues. Germline loops: CDR1 MNHEY, CDR2 SVGEGT. The ends lost 4 bases at V and 0 bases at J; junction bases unmatched: 8.

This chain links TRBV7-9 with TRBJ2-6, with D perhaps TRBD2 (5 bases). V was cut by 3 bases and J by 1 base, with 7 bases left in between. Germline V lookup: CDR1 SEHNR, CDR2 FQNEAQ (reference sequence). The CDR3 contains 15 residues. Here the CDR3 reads CASSFRESGANVLTF. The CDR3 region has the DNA TGTGCCAGCAGCTTTCGGGAATCTGGGGCCAACGTCCTGACTTTC.

The CDR3 here is CASSPGTANTGELFF. The DNA of the CDR3 is TGCGCCAGCAGCCCCGGGACAGCGAACACCGGGGAGCTGTTTTTT. The rearrangement uses TRBV5-1 and TRBJ2-2; 7 bases align to TRBD1. The CDR3 extends over 15 amino acids. V gave up 4 bases and J gave up 0 bases; unmatched junction bases: 3. CDR1 and CDR2 (germline): SGHRS, YFSETQ. Full variable domain (missing parts from reference TRBV5-1 and TRBJ2-2): KAGVTQTPRYLIKTRGQQVTLSCSPISGHRSVSWYQQTPGQGLQFLFEYFSETQRNKGNFPGRFSGRQFSNSRSEMNVSTLELGDSALYLCASSPGTANTGELFFGEGSRLTVL.

Written as DNA, the CDR3 is TGTGCCAGCAGCTTAGCTACCCAGCGCTACGAGCAGTACTTC. Translated, it gives CASSLATQRYEQYF. V is TRBV7-9 and J is TRBJ2-7, with unresolved D. CDR1 is SEHNR, CDR2 FQNEAQ, per germline (reference sequence). The ends were cut back, 0 bases at V and 3 bases at J, with 9 bases in the middle. The CDR3 is 14 amino acids.

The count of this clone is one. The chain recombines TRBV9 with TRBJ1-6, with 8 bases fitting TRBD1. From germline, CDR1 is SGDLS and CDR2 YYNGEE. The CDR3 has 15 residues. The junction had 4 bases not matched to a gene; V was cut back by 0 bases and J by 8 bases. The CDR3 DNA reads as TGTGCCAGCAGCGTAGGATGGGGACAGGATTCACCCCTCCACTTT. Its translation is CASSVGWGQDSPLHF.

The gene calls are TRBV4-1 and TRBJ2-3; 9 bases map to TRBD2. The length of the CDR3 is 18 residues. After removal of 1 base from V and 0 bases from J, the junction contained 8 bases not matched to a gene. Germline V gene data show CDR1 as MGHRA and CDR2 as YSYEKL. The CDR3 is CASSQGVRLAGSTDTQYF. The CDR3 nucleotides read TGCGCCAGCAGCCAAGGGGTTCGTCTAGCGGGGAGCACAGATACGCAGTATTTT.

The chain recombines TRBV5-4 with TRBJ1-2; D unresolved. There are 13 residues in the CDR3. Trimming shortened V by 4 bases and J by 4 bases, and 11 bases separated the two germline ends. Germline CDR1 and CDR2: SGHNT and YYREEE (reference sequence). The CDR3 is CASSPDGSYGYTF. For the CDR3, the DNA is TGTGCCAGCAGCCCAGACGGGAGCTATGGCTACACCTTC.

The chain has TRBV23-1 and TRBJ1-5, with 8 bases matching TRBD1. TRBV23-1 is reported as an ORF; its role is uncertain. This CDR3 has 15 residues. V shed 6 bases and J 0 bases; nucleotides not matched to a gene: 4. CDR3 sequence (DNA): TGCGCCAGCAGCACGGACAGGGATAGCAATCAGCCCCAGCATTTT. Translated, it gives CASSTDRDSNQPQHF.

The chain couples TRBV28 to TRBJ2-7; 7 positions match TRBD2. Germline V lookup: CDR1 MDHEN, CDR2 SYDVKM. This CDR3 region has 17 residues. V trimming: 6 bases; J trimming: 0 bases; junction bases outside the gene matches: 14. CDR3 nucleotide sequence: TGTGCCAGCAGGGACCCTCCGGGGGGAACTTCCTCCTACGAGCAGTACTTC. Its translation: CASRDPPGGTSSYEQYF.

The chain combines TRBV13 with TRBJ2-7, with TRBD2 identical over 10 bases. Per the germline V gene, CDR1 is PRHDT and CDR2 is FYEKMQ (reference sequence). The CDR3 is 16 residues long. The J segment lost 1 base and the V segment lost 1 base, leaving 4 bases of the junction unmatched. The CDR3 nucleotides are TGTGCCAGCAGCTTAGACGGGACTAGCGCTTCCTACGAGCAGTACTTC. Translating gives CASSLDGTSASYEQYF.

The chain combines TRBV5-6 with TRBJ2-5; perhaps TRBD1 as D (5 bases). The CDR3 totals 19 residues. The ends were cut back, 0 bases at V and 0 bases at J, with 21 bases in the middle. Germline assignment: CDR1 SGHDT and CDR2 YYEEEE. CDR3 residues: CASSLVGHRSGVYQETQYF. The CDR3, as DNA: TGTGCCAGCAGCTTGGTTGGTCACAGGTCTGGGGTGTACCAAGAGACCCAGTACTTC.

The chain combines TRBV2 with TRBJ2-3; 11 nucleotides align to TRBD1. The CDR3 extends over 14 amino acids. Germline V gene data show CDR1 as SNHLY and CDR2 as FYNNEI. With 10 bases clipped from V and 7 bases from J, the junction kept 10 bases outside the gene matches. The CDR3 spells CANYGGTGGNTQYF. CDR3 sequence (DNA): TGTGCCAACTACGGGGGGACAGGGGGAAATACGCAGTATTTT.

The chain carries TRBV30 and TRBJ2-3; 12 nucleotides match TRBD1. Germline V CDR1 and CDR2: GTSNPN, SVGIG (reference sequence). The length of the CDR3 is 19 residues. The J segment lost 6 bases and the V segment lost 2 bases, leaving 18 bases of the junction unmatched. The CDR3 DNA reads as TGTGCCTGGAGTTTCACCGGGACAGGGGGCCCGAGGATCGCGGATACGCAGTATTTT. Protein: CAWSFTGTGGPRIADTQYF.

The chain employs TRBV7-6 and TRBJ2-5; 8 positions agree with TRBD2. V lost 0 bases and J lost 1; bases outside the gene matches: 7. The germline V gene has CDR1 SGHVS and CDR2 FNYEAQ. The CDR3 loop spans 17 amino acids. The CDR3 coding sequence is TGTGCCAGCAGCTTAGCGGGAGCGGGGGCCTTCCAAGAGACCCAGTACTTC. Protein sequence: CASSLAGAGAFQETQYF. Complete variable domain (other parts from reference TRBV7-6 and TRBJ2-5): GAGVSQSPRYKVTKRGQDVALRCDPISGHVSLYWYRQALGQGPEFLTYFNYEAQQDKSGLPNDRFSAERPEGSISTLTIQRTEQRDSAMYRCASSLAGAGAFQETQYFGPGTRLLVL.

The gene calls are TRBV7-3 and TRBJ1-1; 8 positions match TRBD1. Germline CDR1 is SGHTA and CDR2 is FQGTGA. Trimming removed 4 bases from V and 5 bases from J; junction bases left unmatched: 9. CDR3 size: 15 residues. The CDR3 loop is CASSSAGGRSTEAFF. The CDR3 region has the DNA TGTGCCAGCAGCTCTGCAGGGGGCCGGTCGACTGAAGCTTTCTTT.

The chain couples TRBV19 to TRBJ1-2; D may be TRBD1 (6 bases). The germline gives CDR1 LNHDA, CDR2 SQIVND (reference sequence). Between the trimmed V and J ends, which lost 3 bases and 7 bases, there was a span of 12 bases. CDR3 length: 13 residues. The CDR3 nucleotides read TGTGCCAGTAGTATTAACAGGGATGCTGGCTACACCTTC. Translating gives CASSINRDAGYTF.

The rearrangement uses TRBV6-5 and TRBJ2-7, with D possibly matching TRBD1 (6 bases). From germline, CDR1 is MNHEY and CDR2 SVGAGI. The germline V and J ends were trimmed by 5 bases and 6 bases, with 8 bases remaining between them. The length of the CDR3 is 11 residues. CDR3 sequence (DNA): TGTGCCAGCAGTAACAGGGTCGAGCAGTACTTC. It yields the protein CASSNRVEQYF.

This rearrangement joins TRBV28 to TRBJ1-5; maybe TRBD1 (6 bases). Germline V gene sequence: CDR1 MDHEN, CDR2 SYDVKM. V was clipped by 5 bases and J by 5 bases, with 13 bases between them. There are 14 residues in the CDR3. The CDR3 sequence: CASSVDGGHQPQHF. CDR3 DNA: TGTGCCAGCAGTGTGGACGGGGGGCATCAGCCCCAGCATTTT.